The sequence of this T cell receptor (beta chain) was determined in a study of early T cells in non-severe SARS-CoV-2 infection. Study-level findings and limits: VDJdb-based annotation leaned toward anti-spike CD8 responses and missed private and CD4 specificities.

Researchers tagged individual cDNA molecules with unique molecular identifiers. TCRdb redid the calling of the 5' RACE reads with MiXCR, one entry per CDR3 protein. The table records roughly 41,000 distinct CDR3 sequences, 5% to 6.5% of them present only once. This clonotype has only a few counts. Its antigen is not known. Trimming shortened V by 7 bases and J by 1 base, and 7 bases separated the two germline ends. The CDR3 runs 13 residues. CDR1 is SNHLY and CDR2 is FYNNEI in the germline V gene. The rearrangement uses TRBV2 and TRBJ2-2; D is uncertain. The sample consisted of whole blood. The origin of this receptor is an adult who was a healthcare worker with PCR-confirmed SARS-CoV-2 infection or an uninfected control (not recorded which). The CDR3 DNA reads TGTGCCAGCAAGATAGGGAACACCGGGGAGCTGTTTTTT. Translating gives CASKIGNTGELFF.